The entry below gives a single TCR beta chain sequence along with its context. Its cognate antigen is unknown. The assay was immunoSEQ multiplex PCR, and TCRdb's table has in-frame clones only and misses some. The data hold 95,000 to 150,000 clones, with roughly 84% observed a single time. This record comes from a study of T cell responses to AZD1222 COVID-19 vaccine. Study results and limitations: White British donors predominated, females outnumbered males, and clonal diversity was possibly underestimated. Only a handful of people who got AZD1222 tested seropositive at baseline.

The CDR3 spans 17 residues. Germline V gene lookup returns CDR1 LGHNA and CDR2 YNFKEQ. Trimming at V came to 4 bases and at J to 0 bases, leaving 12 bases not matched to a gene. The V and J genes are TRBV4-2 and TRBJ2-7; 7 bases fit TRBD2. The receptor's source is an adult in good health. The input for sequencing was peripheral blood, taken on day 0 of AZD1222 vaccination. The chain's CDR3 is CASSPPVGSGASYEQYF. The CDR3 nucleotides read TGTGCCAGCAGCCCTCCTGTGGGGAGCGGGGCCTCCTACGAGCAGTACTTC.